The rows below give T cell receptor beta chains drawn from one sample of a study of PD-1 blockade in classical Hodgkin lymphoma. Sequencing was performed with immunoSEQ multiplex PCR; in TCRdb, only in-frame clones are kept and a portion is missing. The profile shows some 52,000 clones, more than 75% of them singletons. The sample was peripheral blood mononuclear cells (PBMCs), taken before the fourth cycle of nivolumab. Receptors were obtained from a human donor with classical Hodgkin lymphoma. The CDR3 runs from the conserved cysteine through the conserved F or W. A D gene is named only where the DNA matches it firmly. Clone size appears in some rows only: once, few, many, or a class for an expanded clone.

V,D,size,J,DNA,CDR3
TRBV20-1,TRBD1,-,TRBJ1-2,TGCAGTGCTAGGGGACAGGGATCCTACATCTTC,CSARGQGSYIF
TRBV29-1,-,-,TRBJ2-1,TGCAGCGTTGAGGGCCACACCAATGAGCAGTTCTTC,CSVEGHTNEQFF
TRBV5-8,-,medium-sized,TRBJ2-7,TGTGCCAGCAGCTGGGGCCCTTCCAACGAGCAGTACTTC,CASSWGPSNEQYF
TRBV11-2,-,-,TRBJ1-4,TGTGCCAGCAGCTTAGGTACGGGATTGGGTGAAAAACTGTTTTTT,CASSLGTGLGEKLFF
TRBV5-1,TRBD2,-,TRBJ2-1,TGCGCCAGCAGCCAGCAGCCATTGACTAGCAGCCAGTTCTTC,CASSQQPLTSSQFF
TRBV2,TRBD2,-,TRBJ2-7,TGTGCCAGCAGTGAATTTTTAGCGGGAGTCGAGCAGTACTTC,CASSEFLAGVEQYF
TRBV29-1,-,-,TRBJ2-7,TGCAGCGTTAAGGAGGGTGTAGACGAGCAGTACTTC,CSVKEGVDEQYF
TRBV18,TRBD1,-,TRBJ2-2,TGTGCCAGCTCACCACTCCCGACAGGGGGATCCGGGGAGCTGTTTTTT,CASSPLPTGGSGELFF
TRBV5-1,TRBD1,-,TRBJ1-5,TGCGCCAGCAGCTTGGAAGGGGGCGATGATCAGCCCCAGCATTTT,CASSLEGGDDQPQHF
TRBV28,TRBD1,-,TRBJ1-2,TGTGCCAGCAAAAGGGACAGGGGGAGATCATACGGCTACACCTTC,CASKRDRGRSYGYTF
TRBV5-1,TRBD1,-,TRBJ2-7,TGCGCCAGCAGCCCAGGGACAGGGGGATCCTACGAGCAGTACTTC,CASSPGTGGSYEQYF
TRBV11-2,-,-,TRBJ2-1,TGTGCCAGCAGCTTTGACCCTTCGAGTGAGCAGTTCTTC,CASSFDPSSEQFF
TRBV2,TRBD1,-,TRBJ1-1,TGTGCCAGCAGAACAGGGGATAACACTGAAGCTTTCTTT,CASRTGDNTEAFF
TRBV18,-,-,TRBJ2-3,TGTGCCAGCTCACGGGAGATGGGCACAGATACGCAGTATTTT,CASSREMGTDTQYF
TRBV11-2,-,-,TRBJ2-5,TGTGCCAGCAGCTTAAATGTACACCTAGAGACCCAGTACTTC,CASSLNVHLETQYF
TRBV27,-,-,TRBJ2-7,TGTGCCAGCAGTTGGGGTAGAGGAAGCTCCTACGAGCAGTACTTC,CASSWGRGSSYEQYF
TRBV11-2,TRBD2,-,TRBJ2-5,TGTGCCAGCAGCTTAGGGTTGGGACTAGCGGGATTATCGGGAGAGACCCAGTACTTC,CASSLGLGLAGLSGETQYF
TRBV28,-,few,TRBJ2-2,TGTGCCAGCAGCGCTAACACCCCCTACACCGGGGAGCTGTTTTTT,CASSANTPYTGELFF
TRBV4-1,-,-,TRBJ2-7,TGCGCCAGCAGCGAAGACGACAGCTCCTACGAGCAGTACTTC,CASSEDDSSYEQYF
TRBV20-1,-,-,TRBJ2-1,TGCAGTGCTAGAGACGCATCAATCGACCTCTTC,CSARDASIDLF
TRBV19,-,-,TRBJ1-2,TGTGCCAGTAGTATAGTGGACGGCTTTAACTATGGCTACACCTTC,CASSIVDGFNYGYTF
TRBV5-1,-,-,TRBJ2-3,TGCGCCAGCAGCTTGGCCGGGTCGGGGGCCAATACGCAGTATTTT,CASSLAGSGANTQYF
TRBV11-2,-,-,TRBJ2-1,TGTGCCAGCAGTCTGGCCCCGTCGGGATACAATGAGCAGTTCTTC,CASSLAPSGYNEQFF
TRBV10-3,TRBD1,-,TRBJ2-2,TGTGCCATCAGTGAGTCGCCCCCGGGACAGGGTGGAGGCGGGGAGCTGTTTTTT,CAISESPPGQGGGGELFF
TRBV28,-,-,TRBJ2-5,TGTGCCAGCAGTTTTTGGGACTTGGGTCTTTTAGGGGGAAAGGAGACCCAGTACTTC,CASSFWDLGLLGGKETQYF
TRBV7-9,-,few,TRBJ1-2,TGTGCCAGCAGCTTAGATGCGGCGTACTATGGCTACACCTTC,CASSLDAAYYGYTF
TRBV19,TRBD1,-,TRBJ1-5,TGTGCCAGTAGTCGGCGACAGGGAACCCTTAATAGCAATCAGCCCCAGCATTTT,CASSRRQGTLNSNQPQHF
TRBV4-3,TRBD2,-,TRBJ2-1,TGCGCCAGCAGCCAAGATCAAGCCGGGACTAGCGGGGGGTTGGACGAGCAGTTCTTC,CASSQDQAGTSGGLDEQFF
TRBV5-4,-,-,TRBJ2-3,TGTGCCAGCAGCTCTGAACAAGCGAGAATCACAGATACGCAGTATTTT,CASSSEQARITDTQYF
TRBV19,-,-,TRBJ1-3,TGTGCCAGTAGTATAACAGCCACTGGAAACACCATATATTTT,CASSITATGNTIYF
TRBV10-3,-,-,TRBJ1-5,TGTGCCATCAGTGAGTCAAATCAGCCCCAGCATTTT,CAISESNQPQHF
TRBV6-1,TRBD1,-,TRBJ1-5,TGTGCCAGCAGTGGACAGGGAGAAATTCAGCCCCAGCATTTT,CASSGQGEIQPQHF
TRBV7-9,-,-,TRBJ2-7,TGTACCAGCAGTCCTACAGGAGGCGAGCAGTACTTC,CTSSPTGGEQYF
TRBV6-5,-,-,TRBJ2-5,TGTGCCACCTCTAGGGGGGAAGAGACCCAGTACTTC,CATSRGEETQYF
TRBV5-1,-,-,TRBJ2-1,TGCGCCAGCAGAAAGTCAGGGCTGTACAATGAGCAGTTCTTC,CASRKSGLYNEQFF
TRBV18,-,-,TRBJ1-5,TGTGCCAGCTCACCACCGGGGGCCAGCAATCAGCCCCAGCATTTT,CASSPPGASNQPQHF
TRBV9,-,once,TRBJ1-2,TGTGCCAGCAGCGTAGGTGGGCAGGTCGGCCCCAACTATGGCTACACCTTC,CASSVGGQVGPNYGYTF
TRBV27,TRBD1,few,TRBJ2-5,TGTGCCAGCAGTTTAGGAGGGACAGGGTCAATGACCCAGTACTTC,CASSLGGTGSMTQYF
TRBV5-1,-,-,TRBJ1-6,TGCGCCAGCAGCCCACAGGTGTATAATTCACCCCTCCACTTT,CASSPQVYNSPLHF
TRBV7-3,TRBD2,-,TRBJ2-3,TGTGCCAGCAGCGCTAGCGGGAGTTTTCAAGATACGCAGTATTTT,CASSASGSFQDTQYF
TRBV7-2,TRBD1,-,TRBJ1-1,TGTGCCAGCAGCTTAACAGGGGGAATCACTGAAGCTTTCTTT,CASSLTGGITEAFF
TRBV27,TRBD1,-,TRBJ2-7,TGTGCCAGCAGTTCCCCGGACAGGGGGCTGGACGAGCAGTACTTC,CASSSPDRGLDEQYF
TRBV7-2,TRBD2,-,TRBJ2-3,TGTGCCAGCAGCTTAGATGGCCTAGCGGGGGGGCCGGGAGATACGCAGTATTTT,CASSLDGLAGGPGDTQYF
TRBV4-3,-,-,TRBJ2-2,TGCGCCAGCAGCCAAGAAGGGGGGAACACCGGGGAGCTGTTTTTT,CASSQEGGNTGELFF